These 30 T cell receptor beta chains came from one sample sequenced in a study of shared clonotypes between healthy human individuals. CD45RO-negative CD8 cells positively selected for CCR7 made up the naive population, which excluded terminally differentiated effector memory CD45RA+ cells. Data came from immunoSEQ multiplex PCR; TCRdb stores just in-frame clones and leaves some out. The profile shows 650,000 to 800,000 clones, roughly nine tenths of them singletons. Sequencing used naive CD8+ T cells sorted from blood. Source of these receptors: a man aged 25-45 years in good health.

DNA of the CDR3: TGTGCCAGCAGTCTCAGACTACCCGAGGATTCAGATACGCAGTATTTT. Its translation: CASSLRLPEDSDTQYF. The chain carries TRBV28 and TRBJ2-3; a possible D gene is TRBD2 (5 bases). The germline V and J ends were trimmed by 5 bases and 4 bases, with 19 bases remaining between them. Germline V gene lookup returns CDR1 MDHEN and CDR2 SYDVKM. The CDR3 length is 16 residues.

About this clone itself: Compared with germline, one end of the junction differs, possibly owing to a read error. J is TRBJ2-1 and V is TRBV7-7, with TRBD2 identical over 7 bases. In germline, CDR1 is SSHAT, CDR2 FNYEAQ (reference sequence). The CDR3 spans 17 residues. The CDR3 is CASSLGAGLSSYNEQFF. The CDR3, as DNA: TGTGCTAGCAGCTTAGGAGCGGGACTTTCCTCCTACAATGAGCAGTTCTTC.

The rearrangement uses TRBV10-3 and TRBJ2-1; TRBD2 matches at 12 bases. The V gene's germline CDR1 is ENHRY and CDR2 SYGVKD. The trim removed 10 bases at V and 8 bases at J, leaving 9 bases unmatched. This CDR3 comprises 14 residues. The CDR3 protein is CATIRTSGVHEQFF. The CDR3 region has the DNA TGTGCCACCATTCGGACTAGCGGGGTCCATGAGCAGTTCTTC.

This chain joins TRBV7-8 and TRBJ2-7; 7 bases map to TRBD1. CDR1 is SGHVS, CDR2 FQNEAQ, per germline. CDR3 length: 15 residues. The junction had 11 bases not matched to a gene; V was cut back by 5 bases and J by 4 bases. DNA for the CDR3: TGTGCCAGCAGCACCCTGACAGGGAAGGAATACGAGCAGTACTTC. This codes for CASSTLTGKEYEQYF.

Written as DNA, the CDR3 is TGCGCCAGCAGCCAAGATGGCGTTACCCAGCATTTT. Protein: CASSQDGVTQHF. The chain has TRBV4-1 and TRBJ1-5; D is undetermined. The CDR3 totals 12 residues. V was cut by 0 bases and J by 11 bases, with 8 bases left in between. The V gene's germline CDR1 is MGHRA and CDR2 YSYEKL.

The table lists this clone with a count of one. The rearrangement uses TRBV25-1 and TRBJ2-7; tentatively, D is TRBD1 (6 bases). CDR1 and CDR2 (germline): MGHDK, SYGVNS. The CDR3 length is 13 residues. The V end was cut by 3 bases, the J end by 5 bases, with 11 bases between. The CDR3 DNA sequence: TGTGCCAGCAGTGAGTACAGGGACGACGAGCAGTACTTC. Translation: CASSEYRDDEQYF.

This chain joins TRBV29-1 and TRBJ2-2; D is possibly TRBD1 (6 bases). Per germline, CDR1 SQVTM and CDR2 ANQGSEA. The CDR3 has 14 residues. Trimming shortened V by 5 bases and J by 1 base, and 11 bases separated the two germline ends. CDR3 bases: TGCAGCGTTCTCCCGGACAGGAACACCGGGGAGCTGTTTTTT. It yields the protein CSVLPDRNTGELFF.

Comment on this clone: Other DNA variants within this sample encode the same CDR3. Here the CDR3 reads CASSFRTGELFF. CDR3 DNA sequence: TGTGCCAGCAGCTTCAGGACCGGGGAGCTGTTTTTT. J is TRBJ2-2 and V is TRBV11-2; no firm D call. CDR1 and CDR2 (germline): SGHAT, FQNNGV. The CDR3 extends over 12 amino acids. Trimming pared 3 bases from V and 5 bases from J, leaving 4 bases between.

V gene TRBV23-1 combines with J gene TRBJ2-7, with D unresolved. TRBV23-1 has ORF status, its function being uncertain. CDR3 size: 13 residues. Trimming took off 2 bases at V and 2 bases at J, with 7 bases between the two ends. The CDR3 sequence is CASSQRLAYEQYF. The CDR3 DNA is TGCGCCAGCAGTCAAAGGCTGGCCTACGAGCAGTACTTC.

The V gene is TRBV4-3, the J gene TRBJ1-4; possibly TRBD1 for D (5 bases). Germline V lookup: CDR1 LGHNA, CDR2 YSLEER. CDR3 size: 19 residues. Trimming took 1 base from V and 0 from J, leaving 18 bases between them. The CDR3 spells CASSQAPSPDTSTNEKLFF. CDR3 coding DNA: TGCGCCAGCAGCCAAGCCCCCTCCCCGGACACATCAACTAATGAAAAACTGTTTTTT.

This clone was counted only a few times. The chain employs TRBV6-5 and TRBJ1-2, with no clear D. Per germline, CDR1 MNHEY and CDR2 SVGAGI. This CDR3 has 13 residues. V lost 0 bases and J lost 8, with 10 bases in between. The CDR3 region is CASSYSKLSGYTF. CDR3 nucleotides: TGTGCCAGCAGTTACTCGAAGCTCTCGGGCTACACCTTC.

CDR3 amino acids: CAISSPGSYYNEQFF. In DNA, the CDR3 is TGTGCCATCAGCTCTCCAGGGTCTTACTACAATGAGCAGTTCTTC. This chain uses TRBV10-3 with TRBJ2-1, with D perhaps TRBD1 (5 bases). Between the trimmed V and J ends, which lost 6 bases and 3 bases, there was a span of 15 bases. This CDR3 region has 15 residues. Germline CDR1 is ENHRY and CDR2 is SYGVKD.

V gene TRBV7-9 combines with J gene TRBJ2-3; 9 bases agree with TRBD2. In germline, CDR1 is SEHNR, CDR2 FQNEAQ (reference sequence). V trimming: 6 bases; J trimming: 0 bases; junction bases outside the gene matches: 4. The CDR3 spans 15 residues. DNA of the CDR3: TGTGCCAGCAGTTATAGCGGGAGAAGCACAGATACGCAGTATTTT. It encodes CASSYSGRSTDTQYF.

The chain uses TRBV30 and TRBJ1-1; 11 bases are a match to TRBD1. V lost 2 bases and J lost 5; bases outside the gene matches: 4. This CDR3 has 14 residues. Germline V gene sequence: CDR1 GTSNPN, CDR2 SVGIG (reference sequence). CDR3 coding DNA: TGTGCCTGGAGTAATGGACAGGGGGCGACTGAAGCTTTCTTT. Translated: CAWSNGQGATEAFF.

The V call is TRBV2, the J call TRBJ2-2; D is perhaps TRBD2 (6 bases). Germline-derived CDR1 and CDR2 are SNHLY and FYNNEI. Trimming took 3 bases from V and 2 from J, leaving 16 bases between them. CDR3 length equals 17 residues. CDR3 coding DNA: TGTGCCAGCAGTGAGCCGGGACTCTCGGTTAACACCGGGGAGCTGTTTTTT. It is translated as CASSEPGLSVNTGELFF.

This clone is a singleton in its sample. The gene calls are TRBV10-3 and TRBJ2-1; D gene unclear. The germline V and J ends were trimmed by 10 bases and 10 bases, with 17 bases remaining between them. There are 12 residues in the CDR3. Germline assignment: CDR1 ENHRY and CDR2 SYGVKD. The CDR3 sequence: CATGLDVWEQFF. The DNA for the CDR3 is TGTGCCACGGGCCTAGACGTTTGGGAGCAGTTCTTC.

The rearrangement links TRBV7-9 to TRBJ2-1; 11 bases are shared with TRBD1. Germline lookup yields CDR1 SEHNR and CDR2 FQNEAQ (reference sequence). The CDR3 extends over 15 amino acids. V lost 5 bases and J lost 8; bases outside the gene matches: 8. In DNA form, the CDR3 reads TGTGCCAGCAGCCTACGGGACAGGGGGATTTATGAGCAGTTCTTC. Protein sequence: CASSLRDRGIYEQFF.

Remarks on this clone: This same CDR3 is encoded by further DNA sequences in the sample. The CDR3 bases are TGTGCCAGCAGCTTATCCCCTAGCGGGTCCTACGAGCAGTACTTC. It translates to CASSLSPSGSYEQYF. V usage is TRBV7-3 and J usage is TRBJ2-7; TRBD2 agrees at 8 bases. The V gene's germline CDR1 is SGHTA and CDR2 FQGTGA. This CDR3 has 15 residues. V was pared by 2 bases and J by 1 base, with 4 bases of the junction left unmatched.

The gene calls are TRBV4-3 and TRBJ1-2; D is unclear. Germline values: CDR1 LGHNA, CDR2 YSLEER. This CDR3 contains 15 residues. The V end was cut by 0 bases, the J end by 0 bases, with 8 bases between. The CDR3 DNA is TGCGCCAGCAGCCAAGATCCCGGAGCTAACTATGGCTACACCTTC. Protein sequence: CASSQDPGANYGYTF.

The CDR3 DNA is TGTGCCAGCAGTGAATCGGACTGGGACAGCTCATATGGCTACACCTTC. This sequence encodes CASSESDWDSSYGYTF. The V call is TRBV6-1, the J call TRBJ1-2; TRBD1 aligns across 7 bases. Trimming removed 2 bases from V and 5 bases from J; junction bases left unmatched: 11. The CDR3 has 16 residues. Per germline, CDR1 MNHNS and CDR2 SASEGT.

CDR3 amino acids: CASSVGDSSYEQYF. The CDR3 DNA reads TGCGCCAGCAGTGTGGGGGACAGCTCCTACGAGCAGTACTTC. The chain joins TRBV10-1 to TRBJ2-7, with TRBD1 matching 7 bases. Germline V gene data show CDR1 as WNHNN and CDR2 as SYGVQD (reference sequence). CDR3 length: 14 residues. V was clipped by 4 bases and J by 0 bases; unmatched bases: 3.

This clone was seen ten or more times. V is TRBV5-4 and J is TRBJ1-3; D is undetermined. The CDR3 runs to 14 residues. Trimming took 2 bases from V and 3 from J, leaving 9 bases between them. Germline CDR1 is SGHNT and CDR2 is YYREEE (reference sequence). The DNA for the CDR3 is TGTGCCAGCAGCTTTACCGGAGTTGGAAACACCATATATTTT. This encodes CASSFTGVGNTIYF.

V and J are TRBV14 and TRBJ1-3; D gene uncertain. This CDR3 spans 16 amino acids. With 4 bases removed from V and 0 bases from J, the gap between germline ends came to 13 bases. CDR1 and CDR2 from the germline V gene are SGHDN and FVKESK. The CDR3 DNA follows: TGTGCCAGCAGCCTTGTCGGAGGTTTCTCTGGAAACACCATATATTTT. It encodes CASSLVGGFSGNTIYF. Combining the CDR3 with reference TRBV14 and TRBJ1-3 gives the whole variable domain EAGVTQFPSHSVIEKGQTVTLRCDPISGHDNLYWYRRVMGKEIKFLLHFVKESKQDESGMPNNRFLAERTGGTYSTLKVQPAELEDSGVYFCASSLVGGFSGNTIYFGEGSWLTVV.

The chain has TRBV7-9 and TRBJ1-2; D ambiguous. Germline-derived CDR1 and CDR2 are SEHNR and FQNEAQ (reference sequence). This CDR3 spans 16 amino acids. V lost 4 bases to trimming and J lost 0 bases, with 15 bases between them. CDR3 sequence (DNA): TGTGCCAGCAGCTCTTCGGTAGCGAATACTAACTATGGCTACACCTTC. Translation: CASSSSVANTNYGYTF.

The chain couples TRBV5-4 to TRBJ2-1, with D perhaps given as TRBD1 or TRBD2 (6 bases each). V was shortened by 0 bases and J by 2 bases, with 9 bases between the two germline ends. CDR1 is SGHNT, CDR2 YYREEE, per germline (reference sequence). CDR3 length: 15 amino acids. In DNA form, the CDR3 reads TGTGCCAGCAGCTTGGTAAGGGGGGCCTACAATGAGCAGTTCTTC. Its protein is CASSLVRGAYNEQFF.

This chain joins TRBV10-3 and TRBJ2-7, with D possibly being TRBD2 (5 bases). Trimming pared 11 bases from V and 3 bases from J, leaving 11 bases between. Germline assignment: CDR1 ENHRY and CDR2 SYGVKD. The CDR3 runs 11 residues. DNA for the CDR3: TGTGCCGTAGAGGGCGACTACGAGCAGTACTTC. It encodes CAVEGDYEQYF.

The chain recombines TRBV9 with TRBJ2-1, with D possibly being TRBD2 (5 bases). Trimming removed 3 bases from V and 8 bases from J, with 6 bases in between. Germline V lookup: CDR1 SGDLS, CDR2 YYNGEE. This CDR3 contains 11 residues. The CDR3 spells CASSGGYEQFF. The CDR3 bases are TGTGCCAGCAGCGGAGGGTATGAGCAGTTCTTC.

This clone was picked up one time. J is TRBJ2-7 and V is TRBV7-8, with TRBD2 matching over 11 bases. The CDR3 is made up of 14 amino acids. After removal of 5 bases from V and 5 bases from J, the junction contained 5 bases not matched to a gene. Germline V lookup: CDR1 SGHVS, CDR2 FQNEAQ. The DNA of the CDR3 is TGTGCCAGCAGCACACTACTAGCGGGAGACGAGCAGTACTTC. Protein product: CASSTLLAGDEQYF.

This chain links TRBV7-9 with TRBJ1-1; unclear D gene. V lost 5 bases to trimming and J lost 2 bases, with 9 bases between them. CDR3 length: 13 amino acids. Germline loops: CDR1 SEHNR, CDR2 FQNEAQ (reference sequence). The CDR3 nucleotides read TGTGCCAGCAGCCCCGGATTCAACACTGAAGCTTTCTTT. Protein sequence: CASSPGFNTEAFF.

The chain joins TRBV10-3 to TRBJ2-1, with TRBD1 identical over 11 bases. The CDR3 length is 14 residues. In germline, CDR1 is ENHRY, CDR2 SYGVKD. V dropped 6 bases and J dropped 8; count of bases not matched to a gene: 6. CDR3 bases: TGTGCCATCAGGAAGGGACAGGGGGTAGATGAGCAGTTCTTC. Translated, it gives CAIRKGQGVDEQFF.